These T cell receptor beta chains were read from a single sample in a study of blood T cell repertoires in COVID-19. The repertoire was sequenced with immunoSEQ multiplex PCR; TCRdb's copy has only in-frame clones and lacks some. The sample has around 31,000 clones, around 90% seen once; the top ten hold 0.55%. Material for sequencing was peripheral blood. Source of these receptors: a woman in her 40s with active or convalescent COVID-19. Both conserved end residues are part of each CDR3. D genes are given only for firm matches. The listing skips clone size in some rows; elsewhere it reads once, few, many or a size class.

d_call,clone_size,v_call,j_call,cdr3_nt,cdr3_aa
NA,once,TRBV9,TRBJ2-3,TGTGCCAGCAGCAGAGGAGCCACTAGCACAGATACGCAGTATTTT,CASSRGATSTDTQYF
TRBD2,NA,TRBV10-3,TRBJ2-1,TGTGCCATCATGGGACTAGCGGGGGGTGAGCAGTTCTTC,CAIMGLAGGEQFF
TRBD2,NA,TRBV30,TRBJ2-3,TGTGCCTGGGGGCGGAAGCGGGAGAGGGTCGATACGCAGTATTTT,CAWGRKRERVDTQYF
TRBD1,NA,TRBV10-3,TRBJ1-4,TGTGCCACCGGGACAGGGGGATTCGGTAATGAAAAACTGTTTTTT,CATGTGGFGNEKLFF
TRBD2,NA,TRBV11-3,TRBJ2-1,TGTGCCAGCAGCCCCGGGTTAGCGGGAGGGCGGGATTGGAATGAGCAGTTCTTC,CASSPGLAGGRDWNEQFF
NA,NA,TRBV28,TRBJ1-2,TGTGCCAGCCAACAGGGCTATGGCTACACCTTC,CASQQGYGYTF
NA,NA,TRBV27,TRBJ2-2,TGTGCCAGCAGCGTCTTTGTCACCGGGGAGCTGTTTTTT,CASSVFVTGELFF
NA,NA,TRBV19,TRBJ2-2,TGTGCCAGTAGCCTTAACACCGGGGAGCTGTTTTTT,CASSLNTGELFF
NA,NA,TRBV4-1,TRBJ2-7,TGCGCCAGCAGCCAAGTACAGGCCCCTGGGGGGGAGCAGTACTTC,CASSQVQAPGGEQYF
NA,NA,TRBV19,TRBJ1-2,TGTGCCAGTAGTATAGCAGGGCATTCGGGCTATGGCTACACCTTC,CASSIAGHSGYGYTF
NA,NA,TRBV11-3,TRBJ1-6,TGTGCCAGCAGCTTAGGGAGAGGCTACCCTAATTCACCCCTCCACTTT,CASSLGRGYPNSPLHF
NA,NA,TRBV11-3,TRBJ1-6,TGTGCCAGCAGCTTATTCGGGGATTCACCCCTCCACTTT,CASSLFGDSPLHF
TRBD2,NA,TRBV19,TRBJ2-1,TGTGCCAGTAGTCTTAGCGGGGGGTACAATGAGCAGTTCTTC,CASSLSGGYNEQFF
NA,NA,TRBV7-9,TRBJ1-2,TGTGCCAGCATGGGGAGTGGCAGAGAGAACTATGGCTACACCTTC,CASMGSGRENYGYTF
NA,NA,TRBV4-2,TRBJ2-3,TGTGCCAGCAGCGCAACTAGCACCCGCACAGATACGCAGTATTTT,CASSATSTRTDTQYF
TRBD1,NA,TRBV7-2,TRBJ1-3,TGTGCCAGCAGCTGGGGACAGGGATCTGGAAACACCATATATTTT,CASSWGQGSGNTIYF
TRBD1,NA,TRBV6-5,TRBJ1-1,TGTGCCAGCAGTCCCGACAGGGGGCGCGAAGCTTTCTTT,CASSPDRGREAFF
NA,few,TRBV6-8,TRBJ1-2,TGTGCCAGCAGTTACGGACAGATTCTTAACTATGGCTACACCTTC,CASSYGQILNYGYTF
NA,once,TRBV7-9,TRBJ1-1,TGTGCCAGCAGCTTAGGACCAGGGGCGGGCACTGAAGCTTTCTTT,CASSLGPGAGTEAFF
TRBD1,NA,TRBV27,TRBJ1-6,TGTGCCAGCAGTTTAAAGCCGATAGGACAGGGGGTATCACCCCTCCACTTT,CASSLKPIGQGVSPLHF
NA,NA,TRBV4-3,TRBJ2-1,TGCGCCAGCAGCCAGGACCTAGCGTGGAGCTCCTACAATGAGCAGTTCTTC,CASSQDLAWSSYNEQFF
NA,NA,TRBV5-1,TRBJ1-2,TGCGCCAGCAGCCCCTATGCGACAGATGTAAATTATGGCTACACCTTC,CASSPYATDVNYGYTF
TRBD2,NA,TRBV4-3,TRBJ2-3,TGCGCCAGCAGCCAAGATACTAGCGGGGGGGCAGATACGCAGTATTTT,CASSQDTSGGADTQYF
TRBD1,NA,TRBV5-1,TRBJ1-6,TGCGCCAGCAGCCCGGACAGGGGACCCCTTGATAATTCACCCCTCCACTTT,CASSPDRGPLDNSPLHF
TRBD1,NA,TRBV28,TRBJ2-3,TGTGCCAGCAGTTCTACGGACAGGGGGATAGATACGCAGTATTTT,CASSSTDRGIDTQYF
TRBD1,NA,TRBV6-4,TRBJ2-3,TGTGCCAGCAGTGGGACAGGGGGCACAGATACGCAGTATTTT,CASSGTGGTDTQYF
TRBD1,NA,TRBV5-5,TRBJ2-3,TGTGCCAGCAGCTTGGAATGGACAGGGGGAGATACGCAGTATTTT,CASSLEWTGGDTQYF
TRBD1,NA,TRBV7-9,TRBJ1-2,TGTGCCAGCAGCTTAGCGGCGGGGACAGGGGCCCACTATGGCTACACCTTC,CASSLAAGTGAHYGYTF
TRBD2,NA,TRBV7-2,TRBJ2-4,TGTGCCAGCAGCGATCCGGGACTAGCGCCAGCCAAAAACATTCAGTACTTC,CASSDPGLAPAKNIQYF
TRBD2,NA,TRBV25-1,TRBJ2-1,TGTGCCAGCAGTGAACCGTCGGGACTAGCGGGAGTCAATGAGCAGTTCTTC,CASSEPSGLAGVNEQFF
NA,NA,TRBV28,TRBJ1-2,TGTGCCAGCAGTTTGGGGCAGGGTATTTACTATGGCTACACCTTC,CASSLGQGIYYGYTF
TRBD1,NA,TRBV9,TRBJ1-6,TGTGCCAGCAGCGTCCTGACAGGGGGTAATTCACCCCTCCACTTT,CASSVLTGGNSPLHF
TRBD2,NA,TRBV2,TRBJ2-5,TGTGCCAGCAGTGGGGAGCGGGGGGAGGCGACCCAGTACTTC,CASSGERGEATQYF
TRBD1,NA,TRBV3-1/TRBV3-2,TRBJ2-7,TGTGCCAGCAGCCAAGTCAGTGCAGGGGGCTACGAGCAGTACTTC,CASSQVSAGGYEQYF
NA,NA,TRBV6-2/TRBV6-3,TRBJ2-7,TGTGCCAGCAGTTACTCGATGGTAGGCAGGGGTCTCTTCGCCACCTACGAGCAGTACTTC,CASSYSMVGRGLFATYEQYF
TRBD1,NA,TRBV4-3,TRBJ1-2,TGCGCCAGCAGCCCCGGTCCGCGACAGGGGGCTTTCGGTGGCTACACCTTC,CASSPGPRQGAFGGYTF
TRBD1,NA,TRBV9,TRBJ2-2,TGTGCCAGCAGCGTAGAGGCGTCAGGGGGCACCGGGGAGCTGTTTTTT,CASSVEASGGTGELFF
NA,NA,TRBV9,TRBJ2-7,TGTGCCAGCAGCGTCACTAGCAGTAACTACGAGCAGTACTTC,CASSVTSSNYEQYF
NA,NA,TRBV30,TRBJ2-7,TGTGCCTGGAGGGCCAGGGCCTCCCCCTACGAGCAGTACTTC,CAWRARASPYEQYF
NA,few,TRBV6-5,TRBJ2-7,TGTGCCAGCAGTCCCCCTCTAAGCTACGAGCAGTACTTC,CASSPPLSYEQYF
NA,NA,TRBV19,TRBJ1-4,TGTGCCAGTAGTATTTTGGGTACGAGGGAAAAACTGTTTTTT,CASSILGTREKLFF
TRBD2,NA,TRBV11-2,TRBJ2-3,TGTGCCAGCAGCCCCGGGACTAGCGGGAGGCCCGCATTCGATGGGCAGTATTTT,CASSPGTSGRPAFDGQYF
TRBD2,NA,TRBV5-6,TRBJ2-1,TGTGCCAGCAGCAGGAAGGTGTTAGCGGGGGAGTTGAATCAGTTCTTC,CASSRKVLAGELNQFF
TRBD2,NA,TRBV11-3,TRBJ2-4,TGTGCCAGCAGCTTTGTAGCGGGGGGGGTTCTAGCCAAAAACATTCAGTACTTC,CASSFVAGGVLAKNIQYF
TRBD2,NA,TRBV7-8,TRBJ2-2,TGTGCCAGCAGCTACCCTAGCGGGGGCAACACCGGGGAGCTGTTTTTT,CASSYPSGGNTGELFF
TRBD1,NA,TRBV5-1,TRBJ2-7,TGCGCCAGCAGCTTAGGACAGGGGGTACAGTACGAGCAGTACTTC,CASSLGQGVQYEQYF
NA,NA,TRBV5-1,TRBJ1-1,TGCGCCAGCAGGTCAGGGGATGGCACTGAAGCTTTCTTT,CASRSGDGTEAFF
NA,once,TRBV30,TRBJ1-2,TGTGCCTGGAGTGTGGCAGTTAACTATGGCTACACCTTC,CAWSVAVNYGYTF
NA,NA,TRBV18,TRBJ1-2,TGTGCCAGCTCACTCGGGACATTTAACGGCTACACCTTC,CASSLGTFNGYTF